Below, 15 T cell receptor beta chains from the same sample are listed, as sequenced in a study of naive and memory T cell subsets. Overall study results and limits: Naive repertoires, especially CD8, held a few larger clonotypes, possibly memory cells re-expressing CD45RA.

Their antigens are not known. The beta constant-region primer was an equimolar mix of two oligonucleotides covering TRBC1 and TRBC2. Nested alpha and beta constant-region primers with the SP2 primer drove four PCR rounds on ligated cDNA. Each CDR3 protein is one row after TCRdb ran MiXCR on the UMI-ligation and nested PCR reads. The sample has fewer than 150,000 distinct CDR3 sequences, approximately 20% seen once. The specimen was naive CD8+ T cells from blood. The origin of the receptors is a human donor in good health.

This clonotype was detected only a few times. The genes are TRBV10-3 and TRBJ1-1; the D is unclear. The germline CDR1 and CDR2 sequences are ENHRY and SYGVKD. The CDR3 extends over 13 amino acids. V was clipped by 7 bases and J by 4 bases, with 13 bases between them. This CDR3 reads CAITDQPGTEAFF. The CDR3 coding sequence is TGTGCCATCACCGACCAACCGGGCACTGAAGCTTTCTTT.

This clonotype has just a few counts. The chain recombines TRBV9 with TRBJ2-1; D may be TRBD2 (6 bases). The germline V gene encodes CDR1 SGDLS and CDR2 YYNGEE. Trimming removed 4 bases from V and 1 base from J, with 15 bases in between. CDR3 length equals 16 residues. The CDR3 loop reads CASSPEDGLSYNEQFF. The CDR3 nucleotides are TGTGCCAGCAGCCCCGAAGACGGACTATCCTACAATGAGCAGTTCTTC. The variable domain in full, with the rest retrieved from reference TRBV9 and TRBJ2-1, is DSGVTQTPKHLITATGQRVTLRCSPRSGDLSVYWYQQSLDQGLQFLIQYYNGEERAKGNILERFSAQQFPDLHSELNLSSLELGDSALYFCASSPEDGLSYNEQFFGPGTRLTVL.

This clonotype was counted a few times. The chain employs TRBV7-6 and TRBJ2-1; D is perhaps TRBD1 (5 bases). Germline V gene sequence: CDR1 SGHVS, CDR2 FNYEAQ. V dropped 2 bases and J dropped 4 bases, with 12 bases sitting between them. CDR3 length equals 15 residues. CDR3 DNA sequence: TGTGCCAGCAGCTTAAGGATGGACACGTACAATGAGCAGTTCTTC. This sequence encodes CASSLRMDTYNEQFF.

This clonotype was found a few times. This chain joins TRBV7-9 and TRBJ2-3, with unresolved D. CDR1 SEHNR and CDR2 FQNEAQ come from the germline V gene (reference sequence). The V and J ends lost 5 bases and 2 bases respectively, with 5 bases between them. The CDR3 totals 12 residues. The CDR3 sequence is CASSPFTDTQYF. The CDR3 coding sequence is TGTGCCAGCAGCCCCTTCACAGATACGCAGTATTTT.

J is TRBJ1-5 and V is TRBV10-3; possibly TRBD1 for D (5 bases). Trimming removed 3 bases at V and 3 bases at J, with 12 bases between. Germline V gene lookup returns CDR1 ENHRY and CDR2 SYGVKD. The CDR3 is 15 residues long. CDR3 DNA: TGTGCCATCAGTGAAATGCGGGACCCCAATCAGCCCCAGCATTTT. Translated, it gives CAISEMRDPNQPQHF.

In its sample, this clonotype was seen a few times. V gene TRBV4-3 combines with J gene TRBJ1-4; D remains ambiguous. Germline V CDR1 and CDR2: LGHNA, YSLEER. This CDR3 comprises 16 residues. V dropped 0 bases and J dropped 4 bases, with 12 bases sitting between them. The CDR3 sequence: CASSQDSRQINEKLFF. CDR3 bases: TGCGCCAGCAGCCAAGATAGCCGGCAGATTAATGAAAAACTGTTTTTT.

Only a few counts were recorded for this clonotype. This chain joins TRBV6-5 and TRBJ2-5; 12 nucleotides match TRBD2. The germline V gene has CDR1 MNHEY and CDR2 SVGAGI. The CDR3 length is 16 residues. The ends lost 5 bases at V and 5 bases at J; junction bases unmatched: 9. The CDR3 region is CASSATSGRGLETQYF. CDR3 coding DNA: TGTGCCAGCAGTGCGACTAGCGGGAGAGGGTTGGAGACCCAGTACTTC.

V gene TRBV6-1 combines with J gene TRBJ1-2; no clear D. The V and J ends lost 7 bases and 5 bases respectively, with 17 bases between them. The CDR3 length is 14 residues. Looked up from germline, CDR1 is MNHNS and CDR2 is SASEGT. The CDR3, as DNA: TGTGCCAGCACCGACCTCGGTATCGCTTATGGCTACACCTTC. Protein sequence: CASTDLGIAYGYTF.

The rearrangement links TRBV6-5 to TRBJ2-7; 7 bases line up with TRBD2. The CDR3 runs 15 residues. CDR1 and CDR2 from the germline V gene are MNHEY and SVGAGI. After removal of 6 bases from V and 0 bases from J, the junction contained 8 bases not matched to a gene. This CDR3 reads CASSETGGYSYEQYF. Here the CDR3 DNA reads TGTGCCAGCAGCGAGACCGGGGGGTACTCCTACGAGCAGTACTTC.

This clonotype was seen a handful of times. The V call is TRBV28, the J call TRBJ2-7, with 7 bases matching TRBD1. Germline CDR1 reads MDHEN; CDR2 reads SYDVKM. Unmatched junction bases numbered 10, after V lost 3 bases and J lost 2 bases. CDR3 length: 16 amino acids. CDR3 bases: TGTGCCAGCAGTTTTCAGGCCATTACAGGGGCCTACGAGCAGTACTTC. Protein product: CASSFQAITGAYEQYF.

V usage is TRBV7-2 and J usage is TRBJ1-1; unclear D gene. The germline V and J ends were trimmed by 2 bases and 3 bases, with 10 bases remaining between them. The CDR3 spans 14 residues. From germline, CDR1 is SGHTA and CDR2 FQGNSA. CDR3 sequence (DNA): TGTGCCAGCAGCTTATTCACTGAGGACACTGAAGCTTTCTTT. Protein: CASSLFTEDTEAFF.

This sequence joins TRBV18 and TRBJ2-7; D is perhaps TRBD1 (5 bases). Germline values: CDR1 KGHSH, CDR2 LQKENI. Trimming cost V 0 bases and J 0 bases, with 6 bases left between them. The CDR3 covers 14 residues. The CDR3 DNA reads TGTGCCAGCTCACCACCGGACAACTCCTACGAGCAGTACTTC. Protein sequence: CASSPPDNSYEQYF. The full variable domain, with the rest looked up from reference TRBV18 and TRBJ2-7, is NAGVMQNPRHLVRRRGQEARLRCSPMKGHSHVYWYRQLPEEGLKFMVYLQKENIIDESGMPKERFSAEFPKEGPSILRIQQVVRGDSAAYFCASSPPDNSYEQYFGPGTRLTVT.

V gene TRBV6-6 combines with J gene TRBJ2-1; 8 bases align to TRBD1. Per germline, CDR1 MNHNY and CDR2 SVGAGI (reference sequence). V shed 2 bases, J shed 4 bases, and the junction held 13 bases outside the gene matches. The CDR3 is made up of 18 amino acids. The CDR3 here is CASSYVKWDRFLYNEQFF. For the CDR3, the DNA is TGTGCCAGCAGTTACGTAAAATGGGACAGGTTCCTATACAATGAGCAGTTCTTC.

This clonotype was seen more than once but under ten times. This chain uses TRBV28 with TRBJ1-1; 9 bases map to TRBD1. In germline, CDR1 is MDHEN, CDR2 SYDVKM. This CDR3 has 17 residues. J was trimmed by 1 base and V by 2 bases; bases with no gene match: 8. For the CDR3, the DNA is TGTGCCAGCAGTTTAGTCGGGACAGGGTTTAGGAACACTGAAGCTTTCTTT. Protein product: CASSLVGTGFRNTEAFF.

This clonotype was counted a few times. CDR3 protein: CASSYFVTMNTGELFF. The CDR3 DNA sequence: TGTGCCAGCAGTTACTTCGTGACAATGAACACCGGGGAGCTGTTTTTT. The V call is TRBV6-5, the J call TRBJ2-2; D not certain. V lost 1 base and J lost 1, with 10 bases in between. CDR1 is MNHEY and CDR2 is SVGAGI in the germline V gene. The CDR3 has 16 residues.